Sequencing of this T cell receptor (beta chain) was carried out in a study of cytomegalovirus exposure and HLA in healthy donors. Study-wide results and limits: Reported results showed that the classifier diagnosed cytomegalovirus status with high specificity and sensitivity.

TCRdb's copy holds only in-frame clones and misses some; the assay was immunoSEQ multiplex PCR. The sample lists about 160,000 clones, roughly 91% seen once, with about a tenth in the top ten. Concerning this clone itself: Antigen: not known.

The CDR3 consists of 16 residues. Per the germline V gene, CDR1 is MNHEY and CDR2 is SVGAGI. V dropped 0 bases and J dropped 8; count of bases not matched to a gene: 7. The chain combines TRBV6-5 with TRBJ2-1; 10 bases line up with TRBD1. The sequence was collected from a woman younger than 35 in good health and CMV-seropositive. The specimen was PBMCs. The CDR3 DNA follows: TGTGCCAGCAGTTACTCCACCGGGACAGGGGTCCATGAGCAGTTCTTC. This sequence encodes CASSYSTGTGVHEQFF.